Below are 5 T cell receptor beta chains sequenced from a single sample in a study of molecular identifiers for immune sequencing clone quantification. TCRdb recomputed calls from the PCR reads with MiXCR, one row per CDR3 protein. The sample shows some 680,000 distinct CDR3 sequences, 25% of them seen only once. The sample comprised naive CD8+ T cells from blood, with Jurkat cell RNA spiked in. The sample's subset: FACS-sorted CD8+CD4-CCR7+CD45RA+ naive T cells. The receptors derive from a human donor in good health. Some libraries in this study had Jurkat cell RNA spiked in.

This clonotype showed up just a few times. The J gene is TRBJ2-4, the V gene TRBV13, with D maybe TRBD1 (5 bases). The germline V gene encodes CDR1 PRHDT and CDR2 FYEKMQ (reference sequence). V lost 3 bases and J 4 bases, leaving 7 bases between the germline ends. This CDR3 has 13 amino acids. CDR3 sequence (DNA): TGTGCCAGCAGCTTGGGGCTGAAAAACATTCAGTACTTC. Amino acid sequence: CASSLGLKNIQYF.

The sample holds one count of this clonotype. V and J are TRBV19 and TRBJ2-7; D is uncertain. There are 12 residues in the CDR3. V shed 7 bases and J shed 6 bases, with 13 bases lying between them. CDR1 is LNHDA and CDR2 is SQIVND in the germline V gene (reference sequence). CDR3 region: CASISTKTEQYF. CDR3 bases: TGTGCCAGTATCTCGACCAAAACCGAGCAGTACTTC.

This clonotype was counted many times. The V call is TRBV7-9, the J call TRBJ1-1; D gene ambiguous. CDR1 is SEHNR and CDR2 is FQNEAQ in the germline V gene (reference sequence). CDR3 length: 13 residues. The V end was cut by 6 bases, the J end by 4 bases, with 12 bases between. Written as DNA, the CDR3 is TGTGCCAGCAGGATTCCGGGAGCCACTGAAGCTTTCTTT. As protein: CASRIPGATEAFF.

This clonotype was detected only a few times. This chain connects TRBV12-3 or TRBV12-4 to TRBJ2-1; 8 bases line up with TRBD2. Unmatched junction bases numbered 4, after V lost 5 bases and J lost 4 bases. The CDR3 runs to 14 residues. In DNA form, the CDR3 reads TGTGCCAGCAGTAACGGGGGGGGTTACAATGAGCAGTTCTTC. Translation: CASSNGGGYNEQFF.

This clonotype was observed at least ten times. The CDR3 sequence: CASSQDRGRADTQYF. The CDR3 coding sequence is TGTGCCAGCAGCCAGGACAGGGGCAGGGCGGATACGCAGTATTTT. V gene TRBV7-2 combines with J gene TRBJ2-3, with 9 bases identical to TRBD1. Per germline, CDR1 SGHTA and CDR2 FQGNSA. The CDR3 runs 15 residues. V was clipped by 5 bases and J by 6 bases; unmatched bases: 9.